This is a list of T cell receptor beta chains from one sample in a study of neoadjuvant nivolumab and ipilimumab in lung cancer. Here immunoSEQ multiplex PCR was the method, and the copy in TCRdb shows in-frame clones only, minus some. The repertoire holds tens of thousands of clones, with 83% as singletons. The specimen was tumor tissue, collected after neoadjuvant nivolumab, alone or with ipilimumab, at or shortly before surgery. These receptors all come from an adult with non-small cell lung cancer. Each CDR3 is given with its conserved first and last residue. Each record gives: J gene, clone size, CDR3 length, V gene, D gene, CDR3 DNA, CDR3 protein. The D gene is left open where the match is weak. Size is stated for part of the rows, as once, few or many counts, or as a class when the clone is expanded.

>TRBJ1-1|-|15|TRBV5-1|-
TGCGCCAGCAGCTTGAGGGAGTTGGTATATACTGAAGCTTTCTTT
CASSLRELVYTEAFF
>TRBJ2-3|-|15|TRBV6-1|-
TGTGCCAGCAGTGACGGGGGTATCGGCACAGATACGCAGTATTTT
CASSDGGIGTDTQYF
>TRBJ2-3|-|16|TRBV5-1|-
TGCGCCAGCAGCTTGAGAGGTGCCAGAAACACAGATACGCAGTATTTT
CASSLRGARNTDTQYF
>TRBJ2-5|-|13|TRBV5-1|-
TGCGCCAGCAGCTTGTCGGGGGAAGAGACCCAGTACTTC
CASSLSGEETQYF
>TRBJ1-4|-|15|TRBV5-8|TRBD1
TGTGCCAGCAGCACAGGGACAGGCACTAATGAAAAACTGTTTTTT
CASSTGTGTNEKLFF
>TRBJ2-7|-|13|TRBV12-5|-
TGTGCTAGTGGTTCCGACCGTTCCTACGAGCAGTACTTC
CASGSDRSYEQYF
>TRBJ1-1|once|12|TRBV19|-
TGTGCCAGTAGTATAAAGAACACTGAAGCTTTCTTT
CASSIKNTEAFF
>TRBJ1-2|-|16|TRBV7-2|-
TGTGCCAGCAGCTTAGTCATTCCCGGGGGCCGGGATGGCTACACCTTC
CASSLVIPGGRDGYTF
>TRBJ1-1|-|14|TRBV18|-
TGTGCCAGCTCACCAACCGAAGGAGACACTGAAGCTTTCTTT
CASSPTEGDTEAFF
>TRBJ2-1|-|15|TRBV7-2|-
TGTGCCAGCAGCTCATATCTGGGTAGCGACAATGAGCAGTTCTTC
CASSSYLGSDNEQFF
>TRBJ2-1|once|18|TRBV5-1|-
TGCGCCAGCAGCTTGGTATCGGGGTGGGCGCAGGACCACAATGAGCAGTTCTTC
CASSLVSGWAQDHNEQFF
>TRBJ1-2|-|13|TRBV28|TRBD1
TGTGCCAGCAGATCGGACAGGGGATGGGGCTACACCTTC
CASRSDRGWGYTF
>TRBJ2-6|-|15|TRBV11-2|TRBD1
TGTGCCAGCCGGGGAGACAGGGATGGGGCCAACGTCCTGACTTTC
CASRGDRDGANVLTF
>TRBJ1-1|-|15|TRBV18|-
TGTGCCAGCTCACCACAGGGGAGGGGGAACACTGAAGCTTTCTTT
CASSPQGRGNTEAFF
>TRBJ2-3|-|14|TRBV13|-
TGTGCCAGCAGCGCCCCGGCCCCGAAAGATACGCAGTATTTT
CASSAPAPKDTQYF
>TRBJ2-5|-|14|TRBV30|TRBD1
TGTGCCTGGAGTGTATGGACAGGACAAGAGACCCAGTACTTC
CAWSVWTGQETQYF
>TRBJ2-5|-|13|TRBV5-4|-
TGTGCCAGCAGCTTCAGAGGGGAAGAGACCCAGTACTTC
CASSFRGEETQYF
>TRBJ1-5|once|17|TRBV7-4|-
TGTGCCAGCAGCTTATGCAAGAGCAGGGAAGACAATCAGCCCCAGCATTTT
CASSLCKSREDNQPQHF
>TRBJ1-1|-|15|TRBV7-8|-
TGTGCCAGCAGCTTATCGACCTACATGGGTACTGAAGCTTTCTTT
CASSLSTYMGTEAFF
>TRBJ2-7|few|14|TRBV9|-
TGTGCCAGCAGCGTATCAGCTAACCCCTACGAGCAGTACTTC
CASSVSANPYEQYF
>TRBJ1-2|once|12|TRBV29-1|-
TGCAGCGTAGGCACAGGAATCTATGGCTACACCTTC
CSVGTGIYGYTF
>TRBJ1-3|few|16|TRBV7-6|-
TGTGCCAGCAGCTTATTACAGAGACCGTCTGGAAACACCATATATTTT
CASSLLQRPSGNTIYF
>TRBJ2-3|-|16|TRBV7-9|-
TGTGCCAGCAGCTTAGGTGGGGCCAGTTGGGCAGATACGCAGTATTTT
CASSLGGASWADTQYF
>TRBJ1-5|-|14|TRBV27|TRBD1
TGTGCCAGCAAAGCAGGGGGCGGCAATCAGCCCCAGCATTTT
CASKAGGGNQPQHF
>TRBJ1-2|few|15|TRBV7-2|TRBD1
TGTGCCAGCAGGGCCTCAGGGGGGACTAACTATGGCTACACCTTC
CASRASGGTNYGYTF
>TRBJ1-1|-|16|TRBV10-3|-
TGTGCCATCAGTGAGTCGGGGGGGCGGAGTGGCACTGAAGCTTTCTTT
CAISESGGRSGTEAFF
>TRBJ2-1|once|16|TRBV18|-
TGTGCCAGCTCACCACCGGGCAGGGACTCCTACAATGAGCAGTTCTTC
CASSPPGRDSYNEQFF
>TRBJ1-4|-|16|TRBV11-3|-
TGTGCCAGCAGCTTAACGCGAGGGGAAACTAATGAAAAACTGTTTTTT
CASSLTRGETNEKLFF
>TRBJ1-4|-|15|TRBV11-2|-
TGTGCCAGCAGCCCCCAGGCAGGGGAAGGGGAAAAACTGTTTTTT
CASSPQAGEGEKLFF
>TRBJ2-1|-|15|TRBV5-1|-
TGCGCCAGCAGCTTAGAGGGGGGGTGGTCCAATGAGCAGTTCTTC
CASSLEGGWSNEQFF
>TRBJ2-5|-|14|TRBV11-2|-
TGTGCCAGCAGCTCCCTCCCCGGCCTCCAGACCCAGTACTTC
CASSSLPGLQTQYF
>TRBJ2-5|-|13|TRBV7-2|TRBD1
TGTGCCAGCAGGATAGGGGGCGCAGAGACCCAGTACTTC
CASRIGGAETQYF
>TRBJ1-1|once|12|TRBV11-2|-
TGTGCCAGCAGCTTTCAACTCGATGAAGCTTTCTTT
CASSFQLDEAFF
>TRBJ2-7|-|16|TRBV5-6|TRBD2
TGTGCCAGCAGCTTGTTCCCGGGACTAGGTTCCTACGAGCAGTACTTC
CASSLFPGLGSYEQYF
>TRBJ2-6|-|16|TRBV2|TRBD1
TGTGCCAGCACTAATCAGGGGGCGAACGGGGCCAACGTCCTGACTTTC
CASTNQGANGANVLTF
>TRBJ2-3|-|16|TRBV11-2|TRBD1
TGTGCCAGCAGCTTAGGGGACAGGCCTAGCACAGATACGCAGTATTTT
CASSLGDRPSTDTQYF
>TRBJ1-4|-|14|TRBV6-5|-
TGTGCCAGCGCACCGGCGGGCGGTCCTGAAAAACTGTTTTTT
CASAPAGGPEKLFF
>TRBJ2-2|-|16|TRBV7-6|-
TGTGCCAGCAGCTTAGCGCTGGCAGGGGTCCCCGGGGAGCTGTTTTTT
CASSLALAGVPGELFF
>TRBJ1-5|-|15|TRBV7-5|-
TGTGCCAGAAGTCTTGGGATGGACGGGAATCAGCCCCAGCATTTT
CARSLGMDGNQPQHF
>TRBJ1-1|-|15|TRBV5-1|-
TGCGCCAGCACCATCCCGGGGGACGGGAACACTGAAGCTTTCTTT
CASTIPGDGNTEAFF
>TRBJ1-1|once|16|TRBV27|-
TGTGCCAGCAGTTTATCGGCGGCGGCGGAAAACACTGAAGCTTTCTTT
CASSLSAAAENTEAFF
>TRBJ1-5|-|15|TRBV5-1|TRBD1
TGCGCCAGCAGCTTCGGGACAGGGGACAATCAGCCCCAGCATTTT
CASSFGTGDNQPQHF
>TRBJ2-7|-|17|TRBV18|-
TGTGCCAGCTCACCACTTCGGACTCATCCTGGGGGCTACGAGCAGTACTTC
CASSPLRTHPGGYEQYF
>TRBJ2-7|-|12|TRBV29-1|-
TGCAGCGTCGCAGGGGCAGAAAGCGAGCAGTACTTC
CSVAGAESEQYF
>TRBJ2-3|-|15|TRBV2|-
TGTGCCAGCAGTGATAAGGGTAGAGTCACAGATACGCAGTATTTT
CASSDKGRVTDTQYF
>TRBJ2-2|-|17|TRBV19|-
TGTGCCAGTAGTATAGTTCGGGGGATGGACTTAACCGGGGAGCTGTTTTTT
CASSIVRGMDLTGELFF
>TRBJ2-7|-|18|TRBV11-3|TRBD1
TGTGCCAGCAGCGCGACAGGGTCAAGCCCTGGCCCCACCTACGAGCAGTACTTC
CASSATGSSPGPTYEQYF
>TRBJ1-3|once|17|TRBV5-1|-
TGCGCCAGCAGCTTGGGAAACGGACGGCTCTCTGGAAACACCATATATTTT
CASSLGNGRLSGNTIYF
>TRBJ1-3|-|12|TRBV5-4|-
TGTGCCAGCAGCTTGGACGGGAACACCATATATTTT
CASSLDGNTIYF
>TRBJ1-1|-|13|TRBV1|-
TGCACCAGCAGCCAACGGGGTATGACTGAAGCTTTCTTT
CTSSQRGMTEAFF
>TRBJ2-3|-|18|TRBV11-2|TRBD2
TGTGCCAGCAGCAAGACTAGCGGGGGGGACCTTAGGACAGATACGCAGTATTTT
CASSKTSGGDLRTDTQYF
>TRBJ2-7|-|14|TRBV5-1|TRBD1
TGCGCCAGCAGCTTGAGGGGGCCTTCCTACGAGCAGTACTTC
CASSLRGPSYEQYF
>TRBJ2-5|-|16|TRBV27|TRBD2
TGTGCCAGCAGGTTTAGCGGGGGGGCGGCTTTGGAGACCCAGTACTTC
CASRFSGGAALETQYF